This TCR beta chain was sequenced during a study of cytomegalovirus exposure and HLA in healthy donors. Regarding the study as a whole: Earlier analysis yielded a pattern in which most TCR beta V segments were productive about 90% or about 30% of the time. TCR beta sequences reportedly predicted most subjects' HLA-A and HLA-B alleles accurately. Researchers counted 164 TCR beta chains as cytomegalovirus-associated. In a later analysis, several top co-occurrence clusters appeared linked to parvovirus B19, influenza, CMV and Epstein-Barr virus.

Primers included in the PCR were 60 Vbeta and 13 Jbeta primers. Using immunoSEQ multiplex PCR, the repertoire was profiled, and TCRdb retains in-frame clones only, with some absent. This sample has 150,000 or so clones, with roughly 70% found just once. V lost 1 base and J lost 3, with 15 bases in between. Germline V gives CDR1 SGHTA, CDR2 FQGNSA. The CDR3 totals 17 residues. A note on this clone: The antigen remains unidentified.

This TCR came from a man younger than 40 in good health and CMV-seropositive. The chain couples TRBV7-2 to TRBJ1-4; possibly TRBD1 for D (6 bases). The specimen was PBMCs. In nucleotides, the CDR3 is TGTGCCAGCAGCTTAGGTACGCTGGCAGGGGCTAATGAAAAACTGTTTTTT. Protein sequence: CASSLGTLAGANEKLFF.